This is a list of T cell receptor beta chains from one sample in a study of neurological immune-mediated disorders. TCRdb re-derived calls from the 5' RACE reads in MiXCR, one entry per CDR3 protein. The sample lists roughly 88,000 distinct CDR3 sequences, approximately 4% occurring once. Sequencing input: PBMCs. These receptor sequences come from a woman aged 45 to 65 with multiple sclerosis. The CDR3 runs from the conserved cysteine through the conserved F or W. A D gene is named only where the DNA matches it firmly. Clone size is given as once, few or many counts, or a class when the clone is expanded.

>NA|TRBV3-1|TRBJ1-1|many
CASSQDWSARTEAFF
TGTGCCAGCAGCCAAGACTGGTCAGCCCGAACTGAAGCTTTCTTT
>NA|TRBV20-1|TRBJ2-1|many
CSATAPARSSKQFF
TGCAGTGCCACGGCCCCTGCTCGAAGTAGTAAGCAGTTCTTC
>TRBD1|TRBV7-9|TRBJ1-2|many
CASSLADRGYGYTF
TGTGCCAGCAGCTTAGCGGACAGGGGGTACGGCTACACCTTC
>NA|TRBV18|TRBJ2-5|few
CASSPRMETQYF
TGTGCCAGCTCACCACGTATGGAGACCCAGTACTTC
>NA|TRBV12-3/TRBV12-4|TRBJ2-2|many
CASSRVRLATFTGELFF
TGTGCCAGCAGTAGGGTTCGGCTAGCGACGTTTACCGGGGAGCTGTTTTTT
>NA|TRBV7-9|TRBJ2-1|many
CASSLATVYNEQFF
TGTGCCAGCAGCTTAGCGACAGTCTACAATGAGCAGTTCTTC
>NA|TRBV5-1|TRBJ2-1|many
CASSLSLTYNEQFF
TGCGCCAGCAGCCTCAGCTTGACCTACAATGAGCAGTTCTTC
>TRBD2|TRBV7-8|TRBJ2-3|many
CASSFGGGGVLDTQYF
TGTGCCAGCAGCTTCGGTGGCGGGGGGGTGTTAGATACGCAGTATTTT
>TRBD2|TRBV7-2|TRBJ2-2|many
CASSLAPSGGWTGELFF
TGTGCCAGCAGCTTAGCCCCTAGCGGGGGGTGGACCGGGGAGCTGTTTTTT
>TRBD1|TRBV12-3/TRBV12-4|TRBJ2-7|many
CASNSGWDRGFLAYEQYF
TGTGCCAGCAATTCCGGGTGGGACAGGGGGTTTTTAGCCTACGAGCAGTACTTC
>NA|TRBV3-1|TRBJ1-1|many
CASRSNTEAFF
TGTGCCAGCAGATCCAACACTGAAGCTTTCTTT